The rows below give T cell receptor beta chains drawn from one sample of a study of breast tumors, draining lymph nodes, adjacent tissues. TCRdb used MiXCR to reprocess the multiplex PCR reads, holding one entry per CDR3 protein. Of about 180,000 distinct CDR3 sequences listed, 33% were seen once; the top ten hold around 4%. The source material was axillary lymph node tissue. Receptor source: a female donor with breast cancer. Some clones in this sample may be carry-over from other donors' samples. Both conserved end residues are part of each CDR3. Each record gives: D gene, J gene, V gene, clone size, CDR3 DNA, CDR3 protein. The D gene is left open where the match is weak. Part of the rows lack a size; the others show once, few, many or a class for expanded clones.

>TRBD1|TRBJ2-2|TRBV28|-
TGTGCCAGCAGTTCCTGGACAGGGGGAGGTCCCGGGGGGGAGCTGCTTTTT
CASSSWTGGGPGGELLF
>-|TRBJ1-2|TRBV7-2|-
TGCGCCAGCAAGACGTTTGTTAACTATGGCTACACCTTC
CASKTFVNYGYTF
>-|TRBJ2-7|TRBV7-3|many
TGTGCCAGCAGCTCGAGGGTTTATAAGGATACCTACGAGCAGTACTTC
CASSSRVYKDTYEQYF
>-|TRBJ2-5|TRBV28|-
TGTGCCACCAGTTTAGGGGCCAAGACCCAGTACTTC
CATSLGAKTQYF
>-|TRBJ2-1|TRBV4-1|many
TGCGCCAGCAGCCAAGGACGGGTCCTATACAATGAGCAGTTCTTC
CASSQGRVLYNEQFF
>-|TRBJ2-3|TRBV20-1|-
TGCAGTGCTAGCCGACAGAGTAGCACTGCTACGCAGTATTTT
CSASRQSSTATQYF
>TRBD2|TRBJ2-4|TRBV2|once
TGTGCCAGCAGTCGCGGACTAGCGGGGGTAGCCAAAAACATTCAGTACTTC
CASSRGLAGVAKNIQYF
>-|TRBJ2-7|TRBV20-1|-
TGCAGTTACGGGAAAGCAGCCTACGAGCAGTACTTC
CSYGKAAYEQYF
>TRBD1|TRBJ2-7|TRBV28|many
TGTGCCAGCAGCCTTACGGGACAGGCGCTGAGGGACTACGAGCAGTACTTC
CASSLTGQALRDYEQYF
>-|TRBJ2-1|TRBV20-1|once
TGCAGTGCTAGAGGGGCCGGGTTACTTCCCGGTGAGCAGTTCTTC
CSARGAGLLPGEQFF
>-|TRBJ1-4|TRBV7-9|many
TGTGCCAGCAGGCAAATGAGTGAAAAACTGTTTTTT
CASRQMSEKLFF
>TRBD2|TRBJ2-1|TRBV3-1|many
TGTGCCAGCAGCCGACAACTAGCGGAGGACTACAATGAGCAGTTCTTC
CASSRQLAEDYNEQFF
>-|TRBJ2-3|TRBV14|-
TGTGCCAGCAGCCAAGATCTCGGGTTGGAGTATACGCAGTATTTT
CASSQDLGLEYTQYF
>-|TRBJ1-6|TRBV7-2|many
TGTGCCAGCAGCTTAGGTTGGATACCCCTCCACTTT
CASSLGWIPLHF
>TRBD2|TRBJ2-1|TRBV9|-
TGTGCCAGCAGCGGATTTTGGACTAGCGGGAGAACTCAGAGGAATGAGCAGTTCTTC
CASSGFWTSGRTQRNEQFF
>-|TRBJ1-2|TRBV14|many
TGTGCCAGCAGCCATAAGCTGGGAACCAGCTATGGCTACACCTTC
CASSHKLGTSYGYTF
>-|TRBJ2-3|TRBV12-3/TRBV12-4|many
TGTGCCACTGGACAGAGCACAGATACGCAGTATTTT
CATGQSTDTQYF
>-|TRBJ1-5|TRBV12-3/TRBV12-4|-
TGTGCCAGCAGTTTTTCGGAGGGGGCCCAGCATTTT
CASSFSEGAQHF
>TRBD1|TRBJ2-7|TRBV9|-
TGTGCCAGCAGCGTAGACACAGGGGGCTACGAGCAGTACTTC
CASSVDTGGYEQYF
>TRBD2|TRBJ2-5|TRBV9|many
TGTGCCAGCAGCGTCCTAGCGGGGGGGCCCCAAGAGACCCAGTACTTC
CASSVLAGGPQETQYF
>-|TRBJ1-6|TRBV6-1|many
TGTGCCAGTTGGGCCTCAAGCTCCTATAATTCACCCCTCCACTTT
CASWASSSYNSPLHF
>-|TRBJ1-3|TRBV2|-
TGTGCCAGCAGCGCAACAGGGACTGGAAACACCATATATTTT
CASSATGTGNTIYF
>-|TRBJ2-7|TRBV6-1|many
TGTGCCAGCAGTGGCGCCTACGAGCAGTACTTC
CASSGAYEQYF
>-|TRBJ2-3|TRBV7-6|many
TGTGCCAGCAGCCCAGTGGAGGCCGGGTATACGCAGTATTTT
CASSPVEAGYTQYF
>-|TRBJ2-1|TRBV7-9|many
TGTGCCAGCAGCTTGGGCAGAACCAACTCCTACAATGAGCAGTTCTTC
CASSLGRTNSYNEQFF
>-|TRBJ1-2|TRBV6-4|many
TGTGCCGCAAAGGACTACGCAACAGCCTATGGCTACACCTTC
CAAKDYATAYGYTF
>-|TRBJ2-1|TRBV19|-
TGTGCCAGTAGTGATGGCTTAAACAGGAGTCCGAACCAACCGCAGTTCTTC
CASSDGLNRSPNQPQFF
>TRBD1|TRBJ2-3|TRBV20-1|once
TGCAGTGCTGGATTTGGACAGGGGACGACAGATACGCAGTATTTT
CSAGFGQGTTDTQYF
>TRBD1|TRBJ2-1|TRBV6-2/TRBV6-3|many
TGTGCCAGCAGTGACTGGGGACAGGGGGCATACAATGAGCAGTTCTTC
CASSDWGQGAYNEQFF
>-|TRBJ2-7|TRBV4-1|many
TGCGCCGAAGGAGGGGGGCGACCCTACGAGCAGTACTTC
CAEGGGRPYEQYF
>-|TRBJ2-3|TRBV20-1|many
TGCAGTGCCTGGTCTACCTATCAGGGGAGCGCAGATACGCAGTATTTT
CSAWSTYQGSADTQYF
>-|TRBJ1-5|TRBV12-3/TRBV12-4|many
TGTGCCAGCAGCTCGCCGGGGCGAGGCAATCAGCCCCAGCATTTT
CASSSPGRGNQPQHF
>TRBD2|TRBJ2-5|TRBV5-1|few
TGCGCCAGCACCCCTATACCCGGGGGGGGAGGAGAGACCCAGTACTTC
CASTPIPGGGGETQYF
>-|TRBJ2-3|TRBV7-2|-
TGTGCCAGCGGCTTAAGTCCCAGGTACACAGACACGCAGTATTTT
CASGLSPRYTDTQYF
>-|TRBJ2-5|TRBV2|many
TGTGCCAGCAGGCCCCAGGGAGCCCAAGAGACCCAGTACTTC
CASRPQGAQETQYF
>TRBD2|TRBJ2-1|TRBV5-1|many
TGCGCCAGCAGCTTGGGACTAGCGGGGGGCCCGAACCGAGAGCAGTTCTTC
CASSLGLAGGPNREQFF
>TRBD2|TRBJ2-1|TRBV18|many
TGTGCCAGCTCGGGGAGACTAGCGCCATACAATGAGCAGTTCTTC
CASSGRLAPYNEQFF
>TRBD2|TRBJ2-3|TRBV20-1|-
TGCAGTGCTATGGTGGGCGGGAGATCAGATACGCAGTATTTT
CSAMVGGRSDTQYF
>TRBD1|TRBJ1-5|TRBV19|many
TGTGCCAGTGGGGACAGGAACAATCAGCCCCAGCATTTT
CASGDRNNQPQHF
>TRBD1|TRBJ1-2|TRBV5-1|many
TGCGCCAGCAGCTTGGATGGGCAGGGGGGAAGCTACACCTTC
CASSLDGQGGSYTF
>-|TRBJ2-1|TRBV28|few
TGTGCCAGCTCAGACATGAGCTCCTACAATGAGCAGTTCTTC
CASSDMSSYNEQFF
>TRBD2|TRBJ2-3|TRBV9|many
TGTGCCAGCAGCGTTGTAGCGGGGGGGGAGTCAGATACGCAGTATTTT
CASSVVAGGESDTQYF
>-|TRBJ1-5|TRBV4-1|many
TGCGCCAGCAGCCAAGCGGCAGCAGGTCAGCCCCAGCATTTT
CASSQAAAGQPQHF
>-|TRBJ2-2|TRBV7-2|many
TGTGCCAGCAGCCCGCCGACAGCCCTCAACACCGGGGAGCTGTTTTTT
CASSPPTALNTGELFF
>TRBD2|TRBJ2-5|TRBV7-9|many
TGTGCCAGCAGCCTAGGACTAGCGGGGGGGCGGAAAGAGACCCAGTACTTC
CASSLGLAGGRKETQYF
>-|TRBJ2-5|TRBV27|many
TGTGCCAGCAGTTCCACGGAGACCCAGTACTTC
CASSSTETQYF
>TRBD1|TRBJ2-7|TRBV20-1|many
TGCAGTGCTAGAGACCGAAACAGGGGAACCTACGAGCAGTACTTC
CSARDRNRGTYEQYF
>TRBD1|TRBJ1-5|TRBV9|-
TGTGCCAGCAGCGCGACAGGGGATGCCTATCAGCCCCAGCATTTT
CASSATGDAYQPQHF
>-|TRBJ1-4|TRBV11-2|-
TGTGCCAGCAGCTTCAGACAGGTTGCAACTAATGAAAAACTGCTTTTT
CASSFRQVATNEKLLF
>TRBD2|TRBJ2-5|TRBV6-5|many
TGTGCCAGCAGCCACATCCCGGGACTAGGGGCCCGGGAGACCCAGTACTTC
CASSHIPGLGARETQYF
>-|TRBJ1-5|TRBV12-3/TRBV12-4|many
TGTGCCAGCAGTTTAGCGGGGCACACAGGTTTGCAGGGCAATCAGCCCCAGCATTTT
CASSLAGHTGLQGNQPQHF
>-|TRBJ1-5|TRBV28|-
TGTGCCAGCAGCGGGTCTCTTAGCAATCAGCCCCAGCATTTT
CASSGSLSNQPQHF
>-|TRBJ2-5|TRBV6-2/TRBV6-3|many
TGTGCCAGCAGTTACGACTGGAGGACCCAGTACTTC
CASSYDWRTQYF
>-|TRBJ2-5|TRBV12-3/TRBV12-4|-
TGTGCCAGCAGCTCTCAGGGAGCCAGAGAGACCCTGTACTTC
CASSSQGARETLYF
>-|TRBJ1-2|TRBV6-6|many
TGTGCCAGCAGTCACCGCTCCGTTCCCTATGGCTACACCTTC
CASSHRSVPYGYTF
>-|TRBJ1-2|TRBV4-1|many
TGCGCCAGCAGGAGGGGACCCGGCTACACCTTC
CASRRGPGYTF
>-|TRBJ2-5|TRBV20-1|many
TGCAGTGCTAGAGAGCTGCAAGCGACTGAGACCCAGTACTTC
CSARELQATETQYF
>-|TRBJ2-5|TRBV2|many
TGTGCCAGCAGTGTGGCTCCGGAGACCCAGTACTTC
CASSVAPETQYF
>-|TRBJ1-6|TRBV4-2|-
TGTGCCAGCAGCCAAGGCACGCATTCATCCCTCCACTTT
CASSQGTHSSLHF